This entry lists 21 T cell receptor beta chains sequenced from one sample in a study of T cell repertoires in cytomegalovirus infection. From the reads, TCRdb called clonotypes with MiXCR, one entry per CDR3 protein. The sample lists 200,000 to 250,000 distinct CDR3 sequences, approximately 7% occurring once. Sequenced material: PBMCs. The receptor source for this set is a human donor in good health (CMV status not recorded). Some clones in this sample may be carry-over from other donors' samples.

This clonotype showed up many times. The rearrangement uses TRBV7-3 and TRBJ1-2, with D possibly being TRBD1 (5 bases). CDR3 size: 15 residues. V was cut by 4 bases and J by 7 bases, with 19 bases left in between. CDR1 and CDR2 from the germline V gene are SGHTA and FQGTGA. CDR3 nucleotide sequence: TGTGCCAGCAGCTCCGCCGCGGGGACCTCGTCTGGCTACACCTTC. Its translation is CASSSAAGTSSGYTF. Drawing the rest from reference TRBV7-3 and TRBJ1-2, the complete variable domain is GAGVSQTPSNKVTEKGKYVELRCDPISGHTALYWYRQSLGQGPEFLIYFQGTGAADDSGLPNDRFFAVRPEGSVSTLKIQRTERGDSAVYLCASSSAAGTSSGYTFGSGTRLTVV.

The sample holds many counts of this clonotype. This chain links TRBV6-5 with TRBJ1-1, with 10 bases matching TRBD1. Trimming cost V 2 bases and J 9 bases; bases outside gene matches: 24. Germline V gene sequence: CDR1 MNHEY, CDR2 SVGAGI. The CDR3 spans 20 residues. CDR3 amino acids: CASSYQFSGTGVARGGKAFF. The CDR3, as DNA: TGTGCCAGCAGTTACCAATTTTCCGGGACAGGGGTCGCTCGGGGAGGAAAAGCTTTCTTT.

J is TRBJ2-2 and V is TRBV29-1; 9 nucleotides line up with TRBD1. Germline V gives CDR1 SQVTM, CDR2 ANQGSEA. This CDR3 is built from 13 residues. J gave up 4 bases and V 5 bases, and 2 bases lay outside the gene matches. Here the CDR3 DNA reads TGCAGCGTTAAGACAGGGGGCACCGGGGAGCTGTTTTTT. It is translated as CSVKTGGTGELFF.

The CDR3 nucleotides read TGTGCCAGCAGCTTTCGTCCCTCCGATACGCAGTATTTT. Protein product: CASSFRPSDTQYF. The chain carries TRBV7-9 and TRBJ2-3; D remains unclear. Germline V gives CDR1 SEHNR, CDR2 FQNEAQ (reference sequence). The CDR3 covers 13 residues. V was pared by 3 bases and J by 6 bases, with 10 bases between.

This clonotype appeared a few times. This sequence joins TRBV29-1 and TRBJ1-5; tentatively, D is TRBD1 (6 bases). The CDR3 length is 13 residues. Trimming shortened V by 4 bases and J by 3 bases, and 10 bases separated the two germline ends. Germline V CDR1 and CDR2: SQVTM, ANQGSEA. CDR3 sequence: CSVGRGNNQPQHF. The CDR3 DNA reads as TGCAGCGTTGGCAGGGGCAACAATCAGCCCCAGCATTTT.

In its sample, this clonotype was seen a few times. V is TRBV20-1 and J is TRBJ2-5; D not resolved. This CDR3 is 14 amino acids long. Germline V gene sequence: CDR1 DFQATT, CDR2 SNEGSKA (reference sequence). V was pared by 0 bases and J by 2 bases, with 10 bases between. CDR3 sequence (DNA): TGCAGTGCTAGAGATATTGCCGGACAAGAGACCCAGTACTTC. Translating it yields CSARDIAGQETQYF.

This clonotype has ten or more counts. This sequence joins TRBV2 and TRBJ1-1; possible D gene TRBD1, 6 bases. The germline V and J ends were trimmed by 7 bases and 9 bases, with 21 bases remaining between them. Germline V gene sequence: CDR1 SNHLY, CDR2 FYNNEI. This CDR3 is built from 14 residues. CDR3 DNA sequence: TGTGCCAGCAACCGGGACACCACTGGCCTGAAAGCTTTCTTT. Encoded protein: CASNRDTTGLKAFF.

This clonotype was detected ten times or more. The gene calls are TRBV5-5 and TRBJ2-1, with TRBD1 matching over 8 bases. The V gene end was trimmed by 4 bases and the J gene end by 4 bases; junction bases not matched to a gene: 7. CDR1 is SGHKS and CDR2 is YYEKEE in the germline V gene (reference sequence). This CDR3 has 15 residues. The CDR3 region has the DNA TGTGCCAGCAGCACCGGGACAGGCTCTTACAATGAGCAGTTCTTC. It yields the protein CASSTGTGSYNEQFF.

This clonotype was detected ten times or more. The J gene is TRBJ1-4, the V gene TRBV29-1; maybe TRBD1 (6 bases). This CDR3 has 14 amino acids. Per germline, CDR1 SQVTM and CDR2 ANQGSEA. The V end was cut by 7 bases, the J end by 6 bases, with 18 bases between. This chain's CDR3 is CSAGGRLLDEKLFF. In DNA form, the CDR3 reads TGCAGCGCCGGGGGGCGCCTACTGGATGAAAAACTGTTTTTT.

This clonotype was seen a handful of times. The chain couples TRBV7-2 to TRBJ2-1; D unresolved. Trimming shortened V by 1 base and J by 3 bases, and 7 bases separated the two germline ends. CDR3 length: 14 amino acids. Germline V gene sequence: CDR1 SGHTA, CDR2 FQGNSA. The DNA of the CDR3 is TGTGCCAGCAGCTTAGTCAGCGTCTACAATGAGCAGTTCTTC. As protein: CASSLVSVYNEQFF. The variable domain in full, completed from reference TRBV7-2 and TRBJ2-1, reads GAGVSQSPSNKVTEKGKDVELRCDPISGHTALYWYRQSLGQGLEFLIYFQGNSAPDKSGLPSDRFSAERTGGSVSTLTIQRTQQEDSAVYLCASSLVSVYNEQFFGPGTRLTVL.

V and J are TRBV4-2 and TRBJ1-1; TRBD1 is a possible D gene (5 bases). The CDR3 length is 17 residues. The V end was cut by 0 bases, the J end by 1 base, with 15 bases between. Germline V gene sequence: CDR1 LGHNA, CDR2 YNFKEQ. CDR3 in DNA: TGTGCCAGCAGCCAAGATCATAACCTAAGGGGGAACACTGAAGCTTTCTTT. Translating gives CASSQDHNLRGNTEAFF.

This clonotype was seen ten or more times. The chain is built from TRBV7-2 and TRBJ1-2; D gene ambiguous. With 2 bases removed from V and 6 bases from J, the gap between germline ends came to 13 bases. The CDR3 is 14 amino acids. Germline V lookup: CDR1 SGHTA, CDR2 FQGNSA. The CDR3 is CASSLLGTFNGYTF. CDR3 coding DNA: TGTGCCAGCAGCTTACTTGGCACTTTCAATGGCTACACCTTC.

This clonotype was detected ten times or more. This chain links TRBV7-9 with TRBJ2-1, with D perhaps TRBD1 (6 bases). Germline loops: CDR1 SEHNR, CDR2 FQNEAQ (reference sequence). V lost 3 bases, J lost 10 bases, and 13 bases lay in between. This CDR3 spans 13 amino acids. This chain's CDR3 is CASSFDRFGEQFF. For the CDR3, the DNA is TGTGCCAGCAGCTTCGACAGGTTTGGGGAGCAGTTCTTC. Combining the CDR3 with reference TRBV7-9 and TRBJ2-1 gives the whole variable domain DTGVSQNPRHKITKRGQNVTFRCDPISEHNRLYWYRQTLGQGPEFLTYFQNEAQLEKSRLLSDRFSAERPKGSFSTLEIQRTEQGDSAMYLCASSFDRFGEQFFGPGTRLTVL.

This clonotype has a count of ten or more. The J gene is TRBJ2-5, the V gene TRBV2; 11 nucleotides align to TRBD1. This CDR3 is built from 15 residues. Per germline, CDR1 SNHLY and CDR2 FYNNEI. Losses at the gene ends were 4 bases for V and 5 bases for J; bases not matched to a gene: 6. The CDR3 here is CASSGGQGAGETQYF. The CDR3, as DNA: TGTGCCAGCAGTGGAGGACAGGGGGCAGGGGAGACCCAGTACTTC.

This clonotype was counted at least ten times. The rearrangement joins TRBV7-2 to TRBJ1-5, with 7 bases identical to TRBD1. Germline-derived CDR1 and CDR2 are SGHTA and FQGNSA. V lost 5 bases and J lost 3; bases outside the gene matches: 7. The CDR3 length is 15 residues. CDR3 nucleotide sequence: TGTGCCAGCAGCCCGACAGGGTTCTCCAATCAGCCCCAGCATTTT. Amino acids: CASSPTGFSNQPQHF.

The chain uses TRBV12-3 or TRBV12-4 and TRBJ1-4; no clear D. This CDR3 region has 15 residues. V lost 3 bases and J 5 bases, leaving 13 bases between the germline ends. The CDR3 reads CASSFSGPDNEKLFF. The CDR3 DNA reads TGTGCCAGCAGTTTTAGTGGGCCAGACAATGAAAAACTGTTTTTT.

This chain connects TRBV28 to TRBJ1-6; 10 bases agree with TRBD1. The V gene's germline CDR1 is MDHEN and CDR2 SYDVKM. With 4 bases clipped from V and 0 bases from J, the junction kept 6 bases outside the gene matches. This CDR3 region has 18 residues. CDR3 protein: CASSSIRTGGSYNSPLHF. The CDR3 DNA reads as TGTGCCAGCAGTTCTATAAGGACAGGGGGCTCCTATAATTCACCCCTCCACTTT.

This clonotype was detected only a few times. V gene TRBV6-2 or TRBV6-3 combines with J gene TRBJ2-7; the D gene is possibly TRBD1 (6 bases). The germline CDR1 and CDR2 sequences are MNHEY and SVGEGT. V was pared by 7 bases and J by 3 bases, with 13 bases between. The CDR3 spans 13 residues. This CDR3 is CASTPGHRYEQYF. The DNA of the CDR3 is TGTGCCAGCACCCCGGGACATCGCTACGAGCAGTACTTC.

The chain has TRBV5-5 and TRBJ2-1; no reliable D call. The germline V gene has CDR1 SGHKS and CDR2 YYEKEE (reference sequence). With 0 bases removed from V and 2 bases from J, the gap between germline ends came to 6 bases. The CDR3 is 14 residues long. CDR3 DNA sequence: TGTGCCAGCAGCTTGGCACCCCCCTACAATGAGCAGTTCTTC. Amino acid sequence: CASSLAPPYNEQFF. The entire variable domain, with the rest obtained from reference TRBV5-5 and TRBJ2-1, is as follows: DAGVTQSPTHLIKTRGQQVTLRCSPISGHKSVSWYQQVLGQGPQFIFQYYEKEERGRGNFPDRFSARQFPNYSSELNVNALLLGDSALYLCASSLAPPYNEQFFGPGTRLTVL.

This clonotype was detected many times. The chain recombines TRBV20-1 with TRBJ1-1, with D maybe TRBD1 (5 bases). Germline V gene lookup returns CDR1 DFQATT and CDR2 SNEGSKA (reference sequence). V dropped 6 bases and J dropped 2 bases, with 16 bases sitting between them. The CDR3 sequence is 14 residues long. This CDR3 is CSAPGARFNTEAFF. In DNA, the CDR3 is TGCAGTGCCCCCGGGGCCCGATTCAACACTGAAGCTTTCTTT.

There are a few counts of this clonotype. One end of the junction varies from germline; a read error may be responsible. The chain links TRBV20-1 to TRBJ1-4; D gene unclear. Germline values: CDR1 DFQATT, CDR2 SNEGSKA (reference sequence). The CDR3 loop spans 13 amino acids. CDR3 loop: CSVKLSTTEKLFF. The CDR3 bases are TGCAGTGTAAAGCTCTCTACTACTGAAAAACTGTTTTTT.